Presented here are 5 T cell receptor beta chains from one specimen sequenced in a study of blood T cell repertoires in COVID-19. Some clones are missing from TCRdb's copy, which holds only in-frame ones; the method was immunoSEQ multiplex PCR. The sample yields nearly 250,000 clones, about 84% seen once. Specimen: PBMCs or T cells enriched from blood (not recorded which). Receptors were obtained from a woman aged 45 to 65 who had recovered from COVID-19.

This sequence joins TRBV30 and TRBJ2-7; tentative D call: TRBD2 (5 bases). Trimming left V 5 bases short and J 0 bases short, with 14 bases between. Germline CDR1 GTSNPN, CDR2 SVGIG (reference sequence). This CDR3 spans 14 amino acids. The CDR3 nucleotides are TGTGCCTGGGGAACCGGGGTTAGCTCCTACGAGCAGTACTTC. Translated, it gives CAWGTGVSSYEQYF.

The rearrangement uses TRBV7-9 and TRBJ2-5; unclear D gene. Germline-derived CDR1 and CDR2 are SEHNR and FQNEAQ (reference sequence). This CDR3 spans 14 amino acids. V was trimmed by 4 bases and J by 2 bases, leaving 11 bases between them. DNA for the CDR3: TGTGCCAGCAGCTCGCATGACTGGCAAGAGACCCAGTACTTC. It is translated as CASSSHDWQETQYF.

This sequence joins TRBV28 and TRBJ2-1; no firm D call. Trimming removed 7 bases at V and 6 bases at J, with 16 bases between. The CDR3 is 14 residues long. The germline V gene has CDR1 MDHEN and CDR2 SYDVKM. The CDR3 sequence: CASKTRANRNEQFF. DNA for the CDR3: TGTGCCAGCAAAACTCGCGCAAACCGCAATGAGCAGTTCTTC.

This clone was picked up a small number of times. The chain is built from TRBV7-9 and TRBJ2-7; TRBD2 agrees at 8 bases. The CDR3 is made up of 15 amino acids. Germline CDR1 SEHNR, CDR2 FQNEAQ (reference sequence). V lost 3 bases to trimming and J lost 2 bases; unmatched junction nucleotides: 6. CDR3 DNA sequence: TGTGCCAGCAGCTTCGGGACTAGTAGGACCTACGAGCAGTACTTC. It translates to CASSFGTSRTYEQYF.

The genes are TRBV9 and TRBJ1-1; possibly TRBD1 for D (6 bases). The CDR3 has 14 amino acids. Germline CDR1 SGDLS, CDR2 YYNGEE. V lost 3 bases to trimming and J lost 0 bases, with 9 bases between them. The CDR3: CASSADSLNTEAFF. CDR3 DNA sequence: TGTGCCAGCAGCGCGGACAGCTTGAACACTGAAGCTTTCTTT. The variable domain in full, completed from reference TRBV9 and TRBJ1-1, reads DSGVTQTPKHLITATGQRVTLRCSPRSGDLSVYWYQQSLDQGLQFLIQYYNGEERAKGNILERFSAQQFPDLHSELNLSSLELGDSALYFCASSADSLNTEAFFGQGTRLTVV.